This T cell receptor beta chain stems from a study of blood T cell repertoires in COVID-19. Across the study: The origin of the acute and convalescent COVID-19 samples was the United States, Italy and Spain. Sample material is recorded as cDNA or gDNA derived from T cells, B-cell-depleted T cells, or PBMCs.

Produced via immunoSEQ multiplex PCR; TCRdb's table is partial and in-frame only. The profile covers approximately 190,000 clones, with about 93% appearing a single time and approximately 0.5% taken by the ten largest. Per the germline V gene, CDR1 is LNHDA and CDR2 is SQIVND (reference sequence). The CDR3 spans 15 residues. The V segment lost 7 bases and the J segment 5 bases; nucleotides outside the gene matches: 13. The sample consisted of peripheral blood. V gene TRBV19 combines with J gene TRBJ1-1; 7 bases line up with TRBD1. This sequence originates from a man aged 50-59 years with acute or convalescent COVID-19. CDR3 region: CASMGPTGRSTEAFF. CDR3 coding DNA: TGTGCCAGTATGGGACCGACAGGGAGGTCGACTGAAGCTTTCTTT.